These 16 T cell receptor beta chains were all obtained from the same sample, sequenced in a study of T-cell reconstitution after alpha-beta-depleted transplantation in children. A library of TCRbeta sequences, prepared with unique molecular identifiers, was generated. Each CDR3 protein gets one entry after TCRdb re-called the PCR reads with MiXCR. The sample holds roughly 250,000 distinct CDR3 sequences, 7.5% to 9.5% seen once. This specimen was PBMCs, mostly from graft donor cells, taken 180 days after TCRalphabeta/CD19-depleted stem cell transplant. These receptors all come from a male patient between 5 and 17 years old who had a stem cell transplant for acute lymphoblastic leukemia, so the T cells may come from the graft donor.

The table lists this clonotype with many counts. The V gene is TRBV27, the J gene TRBJ2-7; TRBD1 agrees at 9 bases. The trim removed 5 bases at V and 5 bases at J, leaving 7 bases unmatched. The CDR3 is made up of 14 amino acids. Germline V gene lookup returns CDR1 MNHEY and CDR2 SMNVEV (reference sequence). CDR3 in amino acids: CASSARDRVHEQYF. DNA for the CDR3: TGTGCCAGCAGTGCCCGGGACAGGGTCCACGAGCAGTACTTC.

Remarks on this clonotype: A much larger clone lies a single base off, so this may be a read error. The chain recombines TRBV12-3 or TRBV12-4 with TRBJ1-2, with no clear D. The CDR3 is 13 residues long. In DNA, the CDR3 is TGTACCAGCAGTTTAAGGTTATACTATGGCTACACCTTC. Residues: CTSSLRLYYGYTF.

There are a few counts of this clonotype. This rearrangement joins TRBV4-2 to TRBJ2-2; 8 bases align to TRBD2. CDR1 is LGHNA, CDR2 YNFKEQ, per germline. The trim removed 1 base at V and 1 base at J, leaving 2 bases unmatched. The CDR3 runs 16 residues. In DNA, the CDR3 is TGTGCCAGCAGCCAAGGGCTAGCGGGGAACACCGGGGAGCTGTTTTTT. This sequence encodes CASSQGLAGNTGELFF.

This clonotype was observed at least ten times. This chain joins TRBV4-3 and TRBJ2-3; D may be TRBD2 (6 bases). The CDR3 spans 14 residues. V lost 3 bases and J 4 bases, leaving 11 bases between the germline ends. The V gene's germline CDR1 is LGHNA and CDR2 YSLEER. CDR3 in DNA: TGCGCCAGCAGCCATCGGTGGGGGGCAGATACGCAGTATTTT. Amino acid sequence: CASSHRWGADTQYF.

This clonotype was seen ten or more times. V usage is TRBV12-3 or TRBV12-4 and J usage is TRBJ1-2; 9 nucleotides line up with TRBD1. The CDR3 extends over 15 amino acids. V lost 3 bases and J lost 4; bases outside the gene matches: 6. The DNA for the CDR3 is TGTGCCAGCAGTTTCGGCCGGGACAGGGCCTATGGCTACACCTTC. It codes for CASSFGRDRAYGYTF.

This chain links TRBV6-2 or TRBV6-3 with TRBJ1-5, with D uncertain. CDR1 and CDR2 from the germline V gene are MNHEY and SVGEGT. Trimming took 4 bases from V and 4 from J, leaving 17 bases between them. The CDR3 runs 16 residues. The chain's CDR3 is CASSLARAPMNQPQHF. CDR3 in DNA: TGTGCCAGCAGTTTGGCGAGGGCGCCAATGAATCAGCCCCAGCATTTT.

The rearrangement uses TRBV7-3 and TRBJ2-3, with D perhaps matching TRBD2 (5 bases). From germline, CDR1 is SGHTA and CDR2 FQGTGA. This CDR3 is 14 amino acids long. The ends were cut back, 4 bases at V and 6 bases at J, with 14 bases in the middle. The CDR3 is CASSSRTRGDTQYF. DNA of the CDR3: TGTGCCAGCAGCTCTCGGACCCGAGGGGATACGCAGTATTTT.

This clonotype was seen repeatedly, ten times or more. CDR3 DNA: TGTGCCAGCAGCACCCTAGCGGGAGGGTCCTACGAGCAGTACTTC. It translates to CASSTLAGGSYEQYF. The chain carries TRBV7-6 and TRBJ2-7, with 12 bases aligning to TRBD2. The germline V gene encodes CDR1 SGHVS and CDR2 FNYEAQ. With V trimmed by 5 bases and J by 1 base, 3 bases remained unmatched. The CDR3 loop spans 15 amino acids.

There are many counts of this clonotype. The gene calls are TRBV10-3 and TRBJ2-1, with TRBD2 identical over 7 bases. The CDR3 covers 16 residues. Germline trimming cut 6 bases from V and 12 bases from J; bases unmatched to any gene: 20. Germline loops: CDR1 ENHRY, CDR2 SYGVKD. DNA of the CDR3: TGTGCCATCAGGTCCGACGGGAGTATAGGCTCGGGGGGGCAGTTCTTC. Translation: CAIRSDGSIGSGGQFF.

In this sample, this clonotype turned up many times. The chain couples TRBV12-3 or TRBV12-4 to TRBJ1-2; D gene unclear. CDR3 length: 13 amino acids. Trimming shortened V by 8 bases and J by 0 bases, and 10 bases separated the two germline ends. The DNA of the CDR3 is TGTGCCAGCTTGGACGGATCTAACTATGGCTACACCTTC. This translates into CASLDGSNYGYTF.

This clonotype was picked up many times. The chain is built from TRBV6-1 and TRBJ2-7; 10 bases agree with TRBD2. The CDR3 runs 14 residues. After removal of 10 bases from V and 2 bases from J, the junction contained 8 bases not matched to a gene. Germline V gene sequence: CDR1 MNHNS, CDR2 SASEGT. This CDR3 is CATPGAGGAYEQYF. The CDR3 DNA is TGTGCCACCCCAGGAGCGGGAGGGGCCTACGAGCAGTACTTC.

This clonotype was recorded at least ten times. V is TRBV4-1 and J is TRBJ1-2; TRBD1 matches 7 bases. The CDR3 spans 15 residues. Germline V gene lookup returns CDR1 MGHRA and CDR2 YSYEKL. The V and J ends lost 0 bases and 4 bases, in that order; junction bases with no gene match: 5. CDR3 residues: CASSQDLDRSYGYTF. The DNA of the CDR3 is TGCGCCAGCAGCCAAGATCTGGACAGGAGCTATGGCTACACCTTC.

This clonotype has a count of ten or more. This chain joins TRBV28 and TRBJ2-1; 8 bases fit TRBD1. Germline CDR1 and CDR2: MDHEN and SYDVKM. This CDR3 comprises 15 residues. V gave up 0 bases and J gave up 7 bases; unmatched junction bases: 5. The CDR3 here is CASSLWDRENNEQFF. The CDR3 nucleotides read TGTGCCAGCAGTTTATGGGACAGGGAGAATAATGAGCAGTTCTTC.

The genes are TRBV19 and TRBJ1-2; D is uncertain. V was clipped by 0 bases and J by 4 bases, with 3 bases between them. The CDR3 runs 12 residues. In germline, CDR1 is LNHDA, CDR2 SQIVND (reference sequence). The CDR3 DNA follows: TGTGCCAGTAGTATAGAAGGCTATGGCTACACCTTC. It encodes CASSIEGYGYTF.

Of note for this clonotype: Just one base apart from a much larger clone, this may be a read error. The chain has TRBV27 and TRBJ2-7; a weak D match, TRBD1 (6 bases). The CDR3 has 15 amino acids. V shed 5 bases and J shed 5 bases, with 19 bases lying between them. The V gene's germline CDR1 is MNHEY and CDR2 SMNVEV (reference sequence). In nucleotides, the CDR3 is TGTGCCAGCAGTCCCCGGTGGACAGCTAATCACGAGCAGTACTTC. Its translation is CASSPRWTANHEQYF.

This clonotype was recorded at least ten times. J is TRBJ2-7 and V is TRBV6-5; maybe TRBD1 (5 bases). Germline V gives CDR1 MNHEY, CDR2 SVGAGI. This CDR3 contains 13 residues. Trimming left V 2 bases short and J 0 bases short, with 5 bases between. CDR3: CASSYGASYEQYF. The CDR3, as DNA: TGTGCCAGCAGTTACGGGGCCTCCTACGAGCAGTACTTC.